The 19 T cell receptor beta chains in this list originate from one sample, sequenced in a study of blood T cell repertoires in COVID-19. Sequenced by immunoSEQ multiplex PCR; TCRdb stores in-frame clones only, minus some. Among 250,000 to 350,000 clones listed, under 90% were seen once. Sequencing was carried out using PBMCs or T cells enriched from blood (not recorded which). The source of these receptors is a woman between 50 and 59 years old who had been exposed to COVID-19.

The J gene is TRBJ2-2, the V gene TRBV6-2 or TRBV6-3, with D possibly being TRBD1 (5 bases). The ends were cut back, 2 bases at V and 1 base at J, with 8 bases in the middle. Germline loops: CDR1 MNHEY, CDR2 SVGEGT. CDR3 length equals 15 residues. CDR3: CASSYPRENTGELFF. In DNA form, the CDR3 reads TGTGCCAGCAGTTACCCCAGGGAGAACACCGGGGAGCTGTTTTTT.

V is TRBV19 and J is TRBJ1-5; D unresolved. The germline V and J ends were trimmed by 0 bases and 0 bases, with 12 bases remaining between them. The CDR3 is 17 residues long. The V gene's germline CDR1 is LNHDA and CDR2 SQIVND (reference sequence). The CDR3: CASSIDPGYNSNQPQHF. CDR3 nucleotide sequence: TGTGCCAGTAGTATAGATCCCGGGTATAATAGCAATCAGCCCCAGCATTTT.

The chain is built from TRBV10-3 and TRBJ2-2, with D possibly matching TRBD1 (5 bases). Germline CDR1 and CDR2: ENHRY and SYGVKD. V lost 2 bases to trimming and J lost 6 bases, with 16 bases between them. The CDR3 length is 16 residues. CDR3 loop: CAISEVWGARPGELFF. CDR3 bases: TGTGCCATCAGTGAGGTATGGGGCGCGAGGCCCGGGGAGCTGTTTTTT.

J is TRBJ1-6 and V is TRBV5-1; tentatively, D is TRBD1 (6 bases). The ends were cut back, 3 bases at V and 7 bases at J, with 14 bases in the middle. The CDR3 runs to 15 residues. Germline CDR1 reads SGHRS; CDR2 reads YFSETQ. CDR3 region: CASSWDGGQNSPLHF. The CDR3 DNA reads TGCGCCAGCAGCTGGGACGGGGGGCAAAATTCACCCCTCCACTTT.

This clone was recorded once. CDR3 residues: CASSSGDRPLGYTF. The CDR3 bases are TGTGCCAGCAGTTCCGGGGACAGACCCCTTGGCTACACCTTC. The chain combines TRBV28 with TRBJ1-2; TRBD1 matches at 7 bases. The CDR3 is 14 residues long. Germline lookup yields CDR1 MDHEN and CDR2 SYDVKM. Trimming removed 4 bases from V and 7 bases from J; junction bases left unmatched: 9.

The chain joins TRBV6-5 to TRBJ1-2; D might be TRBD1 (5 bases). Germline CDR1 reads MNHEY; CDR2 reads SVGAGI. The CDR3 extends over 11 amino acids. Trimming cost V 8 bases and J 2 bases, with 6 bases left between them. CDR3 region: CASGHNYGYTF. The CDR3 nucleotides are TGTGCCAGCGGACACAACTATGGCTACACCTTC.

The J gene is TRBJ2-7, the V gene TRBV6-2 or TRBV6-3; 11 bases are a match to TRBD2. V shed 6 bases, J shed 6 bases, and the junction held 10 bases outside the gene matches. CDR1 and CDR2 (germline): MNHEY, SVGEGT. This CDR3 has 15 amino acids. As DNA, the CDR3 is TGTGCCAGCAGCACACCCGCGGGACTAGCGGCCGAGCAGTACTTC. Protein sequence: CASSTPAGLAAEQYF.

This chain uses TRBV30 with TRBJ2-5; 10 positions match TRBD1. This CDR3 contains 15 residues. V shed 2 bases, J shed 4 bases, and the junction held 7 bases outside the gene matches. Germline assignment: CDR1 GTSNPN and CDR2 SVGIG (reference sequence). The CDR3 sequence: CAWSPDRGRGETQYF. CDR3 nucleotide sequence: TGTGCCTGGAGTCCTGACAGGGGGCGAGGAGAGACCCAGTACTTC.

This clone was picked up one time. The CDR3 here is CASRGRVNTQPQHF. The CDR3 coding sequence is TGTGCCAGCAGGGGCAGGGTGAATACTCAGCCCCAGCATTTT. V gene TRBV2 combines with J gene TRBJ1-5; tentatively, D is TRBD1 (5 bases). This CDR3 region has 14 residues. Deletions cut 6 bases from V and 6 bases from J, with 15 bases between. Germline V gives CDR1 SNHLY, CDR2 FYNNEI.

This chain joins TRBV5-1 and TRBJ2-7, with TRBD1 identical over 8 bases. The CDR3 is made up of 14 amino acids. CDR1 is SGHRS, CDR2 YFSETQ, per germline. V dropped 3 bases and J dropped 6; count of bases not matched to a gene: 8. The CDR3: CASSSGRGQFEQYF. The CDR3 nucleotides are TGCGCCAGCAGCTCGGGCAGGGGGCAATTCGAGCAGTACTTC.

The chain employs TRBV9 and TRBJ2-3; 10 positions agree with TRBD2. Germline-derived CDR1 and CDR2 are SGDLS and YYNGEE. V was clipped by 1 base and J by 1 base; unmatched bases: 21. This CDR3 has 22 amino acids. Here the CDR3 DNA reads TGTGCCAGCAGCGTAAACCCCTGGTTGGAGCGGGGGGGCATTGTGGGCACAGATACGCAGTATTTT. As protein: CASSVNPWLERGGIVGTDTQYF.

The chain recombines TRBV6-5 with TRBJ2-7; D is undetermined. Germline V lookup: CDR1 MNHEY, CDR2 SVGAGI. The CDR3 is 13 residues long. Trimming took 10 bases from V and 1 from J, leaving 14 bases between them. For the CDR3, the DNA is TGTGCCATAAGCCTTATGTTTTCCTACGAGCAGTACTTC. The encoded protein is CAISLMFSYEQYF.

The chain recombines TRBV28 with TRBJ2-7; the match to TRBD2 covers 9 bases. Per the germline V gene, CDR1 is MDHEN and CDR2 is SYDVKM. The CDR3 has 18 residues. The ends lost 6 bases at V and 0 bases at J; junction bases unmatched: 15. CDR3 coding DNA: TGTGCCAGCAGCTCCCAAGAAGCGGGGGGCCCGAGCTCCTACGAGCAGTACTTC. Translation gives CASSSQEAGGPSSYEQYF.

This sequence joins TRBV12-3 or TRBV12-4 and TRBJ1-2, with TRBD1 as a possible D gene (5 bases). The CDR3 is 13 residues long. The V gene lost 3 bases and the J gene lost 1 base, with 6 bases spanning the gap. In DNA, the CDR3 is TGTGCCAGCAGTTTGGGGGGTAACTATGGCTACACCTTC. Encoded protein: CASSLGGNYGYTF.

This rearrangement joins TRBV2 to TRBJ1-4, with D tentatively TRBD1 (5 bases). The germline CDR1 and CDR2 sequences are SNHLY and FYNNEI. V was trimmed by 4 bases and J by 6 bases, leaving 9 bases between them. This CDR3 contains 13 residues. This CDR3 reads CASSGGADEKLFF. DNA for the CDR3: TGTGCCAGCAGTGGGGGCGCGGATGAAAAACTGTTTTTT.

This clone is medium-sized in the sample. V usage is TRBV27 and J usage is TRBJ2-1; TRBD1 agrees at 8 bases. Germline V gene lookup returns CDR1 MNHEY and CDR2 SMNVEV (reference sequence). V gave up 2 bases and J gave up 0 bases; unmatched junction bases: 3. The CDR3 consists of 16 residues. Here the CDR3 reads CASSLRQGSSYNEQFF. The CDR3 DNA reads as TGTGCCAGCAGTTTAAGACAGGGGAGCTCCTACAATGAGCAGTTCTTC.

This chain joins TRBV18 and TRBJ2-5, with 8 bases lining up with TRBD1. The J segment lost 4 bases and the V segment lost 4 bases, leaving 11 bases of the junction unmatched. Per germline, CDR1 KGHSH and CDR2 LQKENI. The CDR3 length is 16 residues. The CDR3 protein is CASSQEQGVSGETQYF. CDR3 in DNA: TGTGCCAGCTCACAGGAACAGGGGGTCAGTGGAGAGACCCAGTACTTC. The full variable domain, completed using reference TRBV18 and TRBJ2-5, is NAGVMQNPRHLVRRRGQEARLRCSPMKGHSHVYWYRQLPEEGLKFMVYLQKENIIDESGMPKERFSAEFPKEGPSILRIQQVVRGDSAAYFCASSQEQGVSGETQYFGPGTRLLVL.

The chain recombines TRBV27 with TRBJ2-7, with 10 positions matching TRBD1. The germline V gene has CDR1 MNHEY and CDR2 SMNVEV (reference sequence). V lost 6 bases to trimming and J lost 3 bases; unmatched junction nucleotides: 8. The CDR3 consists of 15 residues. The CDR3: CASRRGQGSSYEQYF. DNA for the CDR3: TGTGCCAGCAGGCGGGGACAGGGGTCGAGCTACGAGCAGTACTTC.

V is TRBV2 and J is TRBJ2-1; 7 nucleotides agree with TRBD2. This CDR3 is 13 amino acids long. CDR1 is SNHLY and CDR2 is FYNNEI in the germline V gene. Trimming cost V 10 bases and J 2 bases; bases outside gene matches: 5. This chain's CDR3 is CATTGLPYNEQFF. In DNA, the CDR3 is TGTGCCACCACGGGACTACCCTACAATGAGCAGTTCTTC.